A single TCR beta chain is shown here with its context. The length of the CDR3 is 14 residues. Germline V gene lookup returns CDR1 LGHDT and CDR2 YNNKEL (reference sequence). The V gene lost 1 base and the J gene lost 8 bases, with 12 bases spanning the gap. The data derive from a study of blood T cell repertoires in COVID-19. Overall study: Acute and convalescent COVID-19 specimens originated in the United States, Italy and Spain.

Some clones are missing from TCRdb's copy, which holds only in-frame ones; the method was immunoSEQ multiplex PCR. This table has about 170,000 clones, approximately 84% appearing once. The specimen was peripheral blood. This sequence originates from a human donor with acute or convalescent COVID-19. The donor label of this sample is uncertain. The genes are TRBV3-1 (or the pseudogene TRBV3-2) and TRBJ1-3; D gene ambiguous. The CDR3: CASSQGRYGDTIYF. DNA of the CDR3: TGTGCCAGCAGCCAAGGACGATACGGGGACACCATATATTTT.